This is a list of T cell receptor beta chains from one sample in a study of blood T cell repertoires in COVID-19. Only in-frame clones appear in the TCRdb table, and some are missing; sequencing was by immunoSEQ multiplex PCR. The profile shows about 120,000 clones, around 89% of them singletons. Sequenced input: peripheral blood. These receptors came from a man in his 60s with COVID-19, enrolled during active disease. CDR3s include the opening cysteine and the closing phenylalanine or tryptophan. A D gene is named only where the DNA matches it firmly. Clone sizes are given selectively: once, few, many, or a class where the clone is expanded.

J: TRBJ1-4
V: TRBV6-5
length: 14
size: once
D: TRBD1
CDR3: CASSKGQGFEKLFF
DNA: TGTGCCAGCAGTAAGGGACAGGGTTTTGAAAAACTGTTTTTT

J: TRBJ1-2
V: TRBV30
length: 12
size: few
D: TRBD1
CDR3: CAWSGQGAGYTF
DNA: TGTGCCTGGAGTGGACAGGGGGCGGGTTACACCTTC

J: TRBJ1-1
V: TRBV29-1
length: 12
size: few
D: .
CDR3: CSVEVLNTEAFF
DNA: TGCAGCGTTGAAGTCTTGAACACTGAAGCTTTCTTT

J: TRBJ2-1
V: TRBV6-4
length: 16
size: .
D: .
CDR3: CASSALGRGLGNEQFF
DNA: TGTGCCAGCAGTGCCTTAGGGCGGGGACTGGGGAATGAGCAGTTCTTC

J: TRBJ2-5
V: TRBV6-5
length: 15
size: .
D: .
CDR3: CASSYWGRGQETQYF
DNA: TGTGCCAGCAGTTATTGGGGTAGGGGGCAAGAGACCCAGTACTTC

J: TRBJ1-5
V: TRBV27
length: 13
size: .
D: TRBD1
CDR3: CASSSRQGQPQHF
DNA: TGTGCCAGCAGTTCGCGACAGGGCCAGCCCCAGCATTTT

J: TRBJ2-1
V: TRBV5-4
length: 14
size: .
D: .
CDR3: CASSLGPGEGEQFF
DNA: TGTGCCAGCAGCTTGGGGCCAGGAGAGGGTGAGCAGTTCTTC

J: TRBJ1-6
V: TRBV11-2
length: 15
size: .
D: TRBD1
CDR3: CASSSGTGWNSPLHF
DNA: TGTGCCAGCAGCTCCGGGACAGGGTGGAATTCACCCCTCCACTTT

J: TRBJ2-3
V: TRBV27
length: 16
size: .
D: .
CDR3: CASSFLTAVPADTQYF
DNA: TGTGCCAGCAGTTTTCTGACTGCGGTTCCCGCAGATACGCAGTATTTT

J: TRBJ1-2
V: TRBV6-1
length: 13
size: .
D: TRBD1
CDR3: CASSDSRGLGYTF
DNA: TGTGCCAGCAGTGATTCCAGGGGGCTTGGCTACACCTTC

J: TRBJ2-5
V: TRBV18
length: 13
size: .
D: .
CDR3: CASSRGQEETQYF
DNA: TGTGCCAGCTCACGGGGACAAGAAGAGACCCAGTACTTC

J: TRBJ1-1
V: TRBV10-3
length: 16
size: .
D: TRBD1
CDR3: CAITERGGAGNTEAFF
DNA: TGTGCCATCACCGAAAGAGGGGGCGCGGGGAACACTGAAGCTTTCTTT

J: TRBJ2-1
V: TRBV9
length: 16
size: .
D: TRBD2
CDR3: CASSVSGGGPYNEQFF
DNA: TGTGCCAGCAGCGTATCTGGCGGGGGACCATACAATGAGCAGTTCTTC

J: TRBJ1-1
V: TRBV3-1/TRBV3-2
length: 12
size: .
D: .
CDR3: CASSQVTGEAFF
DNA: TGTGCCAGCAGCCAAGTAACAGGAGAAGCTTTCTTT

J: TRBJ2-1
V: TRBV6-2/TRBV6-3
length: 13
size: .
D: TRBD1
CDR3: CASSRDRGNEQFF
DNA: TGTGCCAGCAGTAGGGACAGGGGGAATGAGCAGTTCTTC

J: TRBJ2-3
V: TRBV29-1
length: 12
size: .
D: .
CDR3: CSVVQGTDTQYF
DNA: TGCAGCGTTGTTCAGGGCACAGATACGCAGTATTTT